This T cell receptor (beta chain) is from a study of a mutant IDH1 vaccine in newly diagnosed glioma. The overall study: Weeks 1, 3, 5, 7, 11, 15, 19 and 23 were when patients received their eight vaccinations. Most patients had radiochemotherapy with temozolomide before enrollment; others had one alone. Either 4-6 weeks after radiotherapy alone or alongside temozolomide, vaccination was begun.

As for this clone: Its antigen is undetermined.

Only in-frame clones appear in the TCRdb table, and some are missing; sequencing was by immunoSEQ multiplex PCR. The sample lists 11,000 or so clones; roughly 91% were seen once. Described time point: week 5, during vaccination. All doses held 300 ug of mutant IDH1 20-mer peptide, with topical imiquimod. This material consisted of PBMCs, taken from a glioma patient whose treatment included an IDH1 peptide vaccine. This TCR was recovered from a woman aged 40 to 55 with glioma. Some clones in this sample may be carry-over from other donors' samples.

CDR3 in amino acids: CASSRRTGSSSAGYTF. CDR3 in DNA: TGCGCCAGCAGCCGCAGAACGGGTTCTTCTTCCGCGGGCTACACCTTC. V gene TRBV4-1 combines with J gene TRBJ1-2; D is unresolved. Germline V gene lookup returns CDR1 MGHRA and CDR2 YSYEKL. This CDR3 contains 16 residues. Deletions cut 4 bases from V and 8 bases from J, with 23 bases between.